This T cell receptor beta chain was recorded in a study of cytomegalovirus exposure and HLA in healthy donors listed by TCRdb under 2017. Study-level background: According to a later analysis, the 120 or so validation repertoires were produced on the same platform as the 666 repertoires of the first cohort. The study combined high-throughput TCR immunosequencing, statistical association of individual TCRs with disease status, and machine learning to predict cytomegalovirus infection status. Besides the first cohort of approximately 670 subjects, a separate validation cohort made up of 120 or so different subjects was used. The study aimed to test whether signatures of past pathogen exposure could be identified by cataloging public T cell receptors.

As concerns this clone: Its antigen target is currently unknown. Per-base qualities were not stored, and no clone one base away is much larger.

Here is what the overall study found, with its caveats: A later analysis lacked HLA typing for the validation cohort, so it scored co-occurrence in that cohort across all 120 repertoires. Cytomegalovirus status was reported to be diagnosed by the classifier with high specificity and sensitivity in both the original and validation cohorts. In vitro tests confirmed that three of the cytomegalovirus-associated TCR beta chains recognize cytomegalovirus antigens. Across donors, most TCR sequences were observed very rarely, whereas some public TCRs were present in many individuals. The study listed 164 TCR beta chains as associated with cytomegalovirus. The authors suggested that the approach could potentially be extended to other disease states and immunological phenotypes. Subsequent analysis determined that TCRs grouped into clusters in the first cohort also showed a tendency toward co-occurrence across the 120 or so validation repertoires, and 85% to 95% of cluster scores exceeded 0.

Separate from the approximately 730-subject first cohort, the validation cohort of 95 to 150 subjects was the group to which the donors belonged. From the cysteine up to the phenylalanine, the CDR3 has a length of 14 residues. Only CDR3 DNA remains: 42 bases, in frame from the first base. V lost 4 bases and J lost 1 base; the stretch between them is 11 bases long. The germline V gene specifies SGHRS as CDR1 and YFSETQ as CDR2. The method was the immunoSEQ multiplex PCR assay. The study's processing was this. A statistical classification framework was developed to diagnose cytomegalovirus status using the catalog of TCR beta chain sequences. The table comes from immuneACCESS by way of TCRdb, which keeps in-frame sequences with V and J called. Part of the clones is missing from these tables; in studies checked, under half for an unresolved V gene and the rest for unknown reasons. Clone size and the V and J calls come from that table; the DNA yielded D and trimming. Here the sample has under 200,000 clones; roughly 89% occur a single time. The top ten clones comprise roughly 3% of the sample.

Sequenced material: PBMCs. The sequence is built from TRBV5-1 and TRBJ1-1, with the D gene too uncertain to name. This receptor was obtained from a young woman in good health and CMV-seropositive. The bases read TGCGCCAGCAGCCAAAGAGCCTCGAACACTGAAGCTTTCTTT. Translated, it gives CASSQRASNTEAFF.